The rows below give T cell receptor beta chains drawn from one sample of a study of beta chain features in type 1 diabetes. TCRdb's table, derived via immunoSEQ multiplex PCR, lists solely in-frame clones and lacks some. The sample has around 300,000 clones, 14% seen once; the top ten hold over 5.5%. The sequenced material came from central memory CD4+ T cells from blood. These TCRs come from a man aged 25 to 45 in good health. Both conserved end residues are trimmed from each CDR3. The D gene is left open where the match is weak.

v_call: TRBV19; d_call: NA; cdr3_length: 11; cdr3_aa: ASSSTLGYEQY
v_call: TRBV29-1; d_call: NA; cdr3_length: 11; cdr3_aa: SGTLDSTDTQY
v_call: TRBV27; d_call: NA; cdr3_length: 13; cdr3_aa: ASSLRAVSYNEQF
v_call: TRBV6-5; d_call: NA; cdr3_length: 13; cdr3_aa: ASSYRGTAINTIY
v_call: TRBV5-1; d_call: NA; cdr3_length: 11; cdr3_aa: ASSPLSTDTQY
v_call: TRBV28; d_call: TRBD1; cdr3_length: 13; cdr3_aa: ASSPDRGLGAEAF
v_call: TRBV7-2; d_call: NA; cdr3_length: 12; cdr3_aa: ASSPGPATDTQY
v_call: TRBV11-3; d_call: NA; cdr3_length: 9; cdr3_aa: ASSLQGTQY
v_call: TRBV19; d_call: TRBD1; cdr3_length: 13; cdr3_aa: ASNQDRASYNEQF
v_call: TRBV4-1; d_call: NA; cdr3_length: 14; cdr3_aa: ASSQGMGSGSNEQF
v_call: TRBV5-1; d_call: NA; cdr3_length: 12; cdr3_aa: ASSSSGPLLGQF
v_call: TRBV9; d_call: NA; cdr3_length: 13; cdr3_aa: ASSGTMISTDTQY
v_call: TRBV25-1; d_call: NA; cdr3_length: 13; cdr3_aa: ASMSPGGAGNTIY
v_call: TRBV15; d_call: NA; cdr3_length: 11; cdr3_aa: ATSRGGEETQY
v_call: TRBV11-2; d_call: NA; cdr3_length: 14; cdr3_aa: ASSLVGQGKVYGYT
v_call: TRBV4-1; d_call: NA; cdr3_length: 13; cdr3_aa: ASSQGLLGTYEQY
v_call: TRBV11-2; d_call: NA; cdr3_length: 14; cdr3_aa: ASSLVPGQVGNTIY
v_call: TRBV13; d_call: TRBD2; cdr3_length: 12; cdr3_aa: ASGYSGSTDTQY
v_call: TRBV4-1; d_call: TRBD1; cdr3_length: 13; cdr3_aa: ASSHGQVLAYEQY
v_call: TRBV6-7; d_call: NA; cdr3_length: 15; cdr3_aa: ASKKLYSGTDYNEQF
v_call: TRBV5-6; d_call: TRBD1; cdr3_length: 12; cdr3_aa: ASSRGQGGLTIY
v_call: TRBV4-3; d_call: TRBD2; cdr3_length: 15; cdr3_aa: ASSQLLAGGPQNIQY
v_call: TRBV15; d_call: TRBD2; cdr3_length: 14; cdr3_aa: ATSRDQGTSTNEQF
v_call: TRBV4-1; d_call: NA; cdr3_length: 14; cdr3_aa: ASSQVSGNAGNTIY
v_call: TRBV15; d_call: TRBD2; cdr3_length: 14; cdr3_aa: ATSARLAGGGETQY
v_call: TRBV7-8; d_call: NA; cdr3_length: 15; cdr3_aa: ASSLVIGGPSKETQY
v_call: TRBV10-3; d_call: TRBD2; cdr3_length: 14; cdr3_aa: AISESGLAGPNEQF
v_call: TRBV7-9; d_call: TRBD1; cdr3_length: 12; cdr3_aa: ASSLGGGAYGYT
v_call: TRBV7-2; d_call: TRBD2; cdr3_length: 13; cdr3_aa: ASSLTSGVAETQY
v_call: TRBV4-3; d_call: NA; cdr3_length: 10; cdr3_aa: ASSQVGGVQF
v_call: TRBV5-6; d_call: NA; cdr3_length: 12; cdr3_aa: ASIKGGQDYGYT
v_call: TRBV5-1; d_call: TRBD1; cdr3_length: 15; cdr3_aa: ASSLAGGQGANYGYT
v_call: TRBV7-2; d_call: NA; cdr3_length: 12; cdr3_aa: ASSPRRNNQPQH
v_call: TRBV27; d_call: NA; cdr3_length: 15; cdr3_aa: ASSVTKTTSGANVLT
v_call: TRBV4-2; d_call: NA; cdr3_length: 13; cdr3_aa: ASSLARAGNTEAF
v_call: TRBV7-2; d_call: TRBD1; cdr3_length: 11; cdr3_aa: ASKQGVGDTQY
v_call: TRBV11-2; d_call: TRBD2; cdr3_length: 15; cdr3_aa: ASSPRLAGGRADTQY
v_call: TRBV6-5; d_call: NA; cdr3_length: 9; cdr3_aa: ASSEHNEQF
v_call: TRBV27; d_call: TRBD1; cdr3_length: 13; cdr3_aa: ASSGTGVAKNIQY
v_call: TRBV7-8; d_call: TRBD1; cdr3_length: 13; cdr3_aa: ASSPQGMNTGELF
v_call: TRBV25-1; d_call: NA; cdr3_length: 11; cdr3_aa: ASTTGTNYGYT
v_call: TRBV6-1; d_call: NA; cdr3_length: 12; cdr3_aa: ASSVSALQETQY
v_call: TRBV18; d_call: NA; cdr3_length: 10; cdr3_aa: ASSPSTDTQY
v_call: TRBV30; d_call: NA; cdr3_length: 9; cdr3_aa: AWENTDTQY
v_call: TRBV28; d_call: NA; cdr3_length: 12; cdr3_aa: ASSLSLIGLGYT
v_call: TRBV11-2; d_call: NA; cdr3_length: 12; cdr3_aa: ASSLGNLGDTQY
v_call: TRBV14; d_call: NA; cdr3_length: 11; cdr3_aa: ASSQGVNSPLH
v_call: TRBV7-9; d_call: NA; cdr3_length: 10; cdr3_aa: ASSPTASQAF
v_call: TRBV7-9; d_call: TRBD2; cdr3_length: 14; cdr3_aa: ASSLGGTSGTDTQY
v_call: TRBV19; d_call: NA; cdr3_length: 13; cdr3_aa: ASSIERTPQATQY
v_call: TRBV5-6; d_call: NA; cdr3_length: 10; cdr3_aa: ASSTPAGEQF
v_call: TRBV7-2; d_call: NA; cdr3_length: 9; cdr3_aa: ASSSGRIQY
v_call: TRBV9; d_call: TRBD2; cdr3_length: 12; cdr3_aa: ASSVSGSMGEQF
v_call: TRBV19; d_call: TRBD2; cdr3_length: 16; cdr3_aa: ASSTQPGTSGGYNEQF